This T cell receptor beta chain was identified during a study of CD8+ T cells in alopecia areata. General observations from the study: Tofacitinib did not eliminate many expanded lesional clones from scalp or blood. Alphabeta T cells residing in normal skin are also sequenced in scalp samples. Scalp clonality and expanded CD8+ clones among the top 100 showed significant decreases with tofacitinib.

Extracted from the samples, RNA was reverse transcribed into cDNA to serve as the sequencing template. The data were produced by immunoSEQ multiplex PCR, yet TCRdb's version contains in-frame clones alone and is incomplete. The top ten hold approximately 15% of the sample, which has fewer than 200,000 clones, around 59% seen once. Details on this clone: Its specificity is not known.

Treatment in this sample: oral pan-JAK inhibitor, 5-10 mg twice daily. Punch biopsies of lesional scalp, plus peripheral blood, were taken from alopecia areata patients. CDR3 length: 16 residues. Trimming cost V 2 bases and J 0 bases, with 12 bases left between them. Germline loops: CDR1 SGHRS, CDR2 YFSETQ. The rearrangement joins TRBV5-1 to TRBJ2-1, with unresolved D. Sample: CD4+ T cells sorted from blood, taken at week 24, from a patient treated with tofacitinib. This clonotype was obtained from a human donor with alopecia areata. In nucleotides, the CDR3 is TGCGCCAGCAGCTTTGTGGGCGGAAGCTCCTACAATGAGCAGTTCTTC. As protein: CASSFVGGSSYNEQFF.